Listed below are T cell receptor beta chains from one sample, sequenced in a study of blood T cell repertoires in COVID-19. Method: immunoSEQ multiplex PCR; TCRdb's copy keeps in-frame clones and lacks some. Here the sample spans about 200,000 clones, around 80% being singletons. Specimen: peripheral blood. All receptors come from a human donor in a cohort sampled during active COVID-19. The CDR3 runs from the conserved cysteine through the conserved F or W. The D gene is left open where the match is weak. Rows give clone size only sometimes, using once, few, many, or a class for an expanded clone.

clone size	D gene	V gene	J gene	CDR3 protein	CDR3 DNA
once	-	TRBV9	TRBJ2-7	CASSVGGRTGYEQYF	TGTGCCAGCAGCGTAGGGGGGAGGACCGGGTACGAGCAGTACTTC
-	TRBD1	TRBV11-2	TRBJ2-7	CASSLGRGTGSYEQYF	TGTGCCAGCAGCTTAGGGAGAGGGACAGGGAGCTACGAGCAGTACTTC
-	TRBD1	TRBV2	TRBJ1-5	CASSVVQGGLPQHF	TGTGCCAGCAGTGTCGTACAGGGGGGCCTTCCCCAGCATTTT
-	TRBD1	TRBV7-9	TRBJ2-1	CASSLGGPGQGFNEQFF	TGTGCCAGCAGCTTAGGAGGTCCGGGACAGGGATTCAATGAGCAGTTCTTC
-	TRBD1	TRBV30	TRBJ1-4	CAWRETGAREKLFF	TGTGCCTGGAGGGAGACAGGGGCTCGAGAAAAACTGTTTTTT
-	TRBD2	TRBV6-2/TRBV6-3	TRBJ2-7	CASSLGGRGYEQYF	TGTGCCAGCAGTTTGGGCGGGAGGGGGTACGAGCAGTACTTC
-	TRBD1	TRBV6-1	TRBJ1-2	CASSEAGQGAFYGYTF	TGTGCCAGCAGTGAAGCCGGACAGGGTGCTTTCTATGGCTACACCTTC
-	TRBD1	TRBV5-1	TRBJ2-1	CASSLPGQGYNEQFF	TGCGCCAGCAGCCTACCGGGACAGGGTTACAATGAGCAGTTCTTC
-	TRBD2	TRBV13	TRBJ2-1	CASSSGLAGYNEQFF	TGTGCCAGCAGCTCTGGACTAGCAGGCTACAATGAGCAGTTCTTC
-	-	TRBV19	TRBJ2-3	CASSKLAAGTDTQYF	TGTGCCAGTAGTAAATTAGCGGCTGGGACAGATACGCAGTATTTT
few	-	TRBV12-5	TRBJ2-1	CASARLYNEQFF	TGTGCTAGTGCCAGACTCTACAATGAGCAGTTCTTC
-	TRBD1	TRBV13	TRBJ2-3	CASSLPGQGTDTQYF	TGTGCCAGCAGCTTACCGGGACAGGGCACAGATACGCAGTATTTT
-	TRBD2	TRBV7-2	TRBJ2-2	CASRTSGSGELFF	TGTGCCAGCAGGACTAGCGGGAGTGGGGAGCTGTTTTTT
-	TRBD1	TRBV5-5	TRBJ1-6	CASSLGDSPRPPLHF	TGTGCCAGCAGCTTGGGGGACAGCCCAAGGCCACCCCTCCACTTT
few	TRBD1	TRBV2	TRBJ1-6	CASSPQGVGSPLHF	TGTGCCAGCAGCCCACAGGGGGTGGGATCACCCCTCCACTTT
-	TRBD1	TRBV7-9	TRBJ1-6	CASSFMGQANSPLHF	TGTGCCAGCAGCTTCATGGGACAGGCAAATTCACCCCTCCACTTT
-	TRBD2	TRBV28	TRBJ2-5	CASSLRRQGLTSGTQETQYF	TGTGCCAGCAGTTTAAGGCGGCAGGGGCTTACTAGCGGGACGCAAGAGACCCAGTACTTC
-	-	TRBV18	TRBJ1-1	CASSPGGGEAFF	TGTGCCAGCTCACCAGGGGGGGGTGAAGCTTTCTTT
-	TRBD2	TRBV5-4	TRBJ2-1	CASSRRLGNSGSYEQFF	TGTGCCAGCAGCCGGAGGTTGGGGAATAGCGGGAGCTATGAGCAGTTCTTC
-	-	TRBV27	TRBJ2-2	CASSHTRITGELFF	TGTGCCAGCAGCCACACGAGGATTACCGGGGAGCTGTTTTTT
-	-	TRBV18	TRBJ2-6	CASSPNPRGANVLTF	TGTGCCAGCTCACCAAATCCGCGAGGGGCCAACGTCCTGACTTTC
-	-	TRBV6-5	TRBJ1-1	CASSYNGFMNTEAFF	TGTGCCAGCAGTTACAACGGGTTCATGAACACTGAAGCTTTCTTT
-	-	TRBV7-2	TRBJ2-7	CASSLPISYEQYF	TGTGCCAGCAGCTTACCAATCTCCTACGAGCAGTACTTC
-	TRBD1	TRBV2	TRBJ1-1	CASSVGQTNTEAFF	TGTGCCAGCAGTGTGGGACAGACGAACACTGAAGCTTTCTTT
-	-	TRBV6-5	TRBJ2-1	CASSYQGLSRAEQFF	TGTGCCAGCAGTTACCAAGGACTATCCCGGGCTGAGCAGTTCTTC
few	TRBD1	TRBV7-2	TRBJ2-5	CASSLAGQGETQYF	TGTGCCAGCAGCTTAGCGGGACAGGGAGAGACCCAGTACTTC
-	TRBD2	TRBV18	TRBJ2-1	CASSPIAGGDNEQFF	TGTGCCAGCTCACCGATAGCGGGAGGGGACAATGAGCAGTTCTTC